This T cell receptor beta chain appears in the sequencing data of a study of response to subunit inactivated influenza vaccine. Study-level results: That few new T cells are recruited by each seasonal influenza vaccination was the authors' suggestion.

TCRdb analysed the RT-PCR reads with MiXCR anew, one entry per CDR3 protein. The sample carries more than 450,000 distinct CDR3 sequences, 12% recorded once. V lost 5 bases, J lost 1 base, and 11 bases lay in between. Germline V gene data show CDR1 as DFQATT and CDR2 as SNEGSKA (reference sequence). The CDR3 has 13 residues. With respect to this clonotype: Its antigen is not known.

The starting material was PBMCs from blood, obtained on the day of vaccination. This chain joins TRBV20-1 and TRBJ1-2; no clear D. This TCR was sampled from a middle-aged man who received an inactivated influenza vaccine. As DNA, the CDR3 is TGCAGTGCTGGCGGTGGACTTAACTATGGCTACACCTTC. Translation gives CSAGGGLNYGYTF.